These 11 T cell receptor beta chains were all obtained from the same sample, sequenced in a study of blood T cell repertoires in COVID-19. TCRdb's copy holds only in-frame clones and misses some; the assay was immunoSEQ multiplex PCR. Of some 280,000 clones listed, about 85% are singletons. What was sequenced was peripheral blood. These receptors all come from a woman aged 50 to 60 with active or convalescent COVID-19.

This chain connects TRBV30 to TRBJ1-2; D is undetermined. This CDR3 spans 14 amino acids. Trimming removed 2 bases at V and 2 bases at J, with 12 bases between. Germline V CDR1 and CDR2: GTSNPN, SVGIG (reference sequence). The CDR3 loop reads CAWSTRGLNYGYTF. For the CDR3, the DNA is TGTGCCTGGAGTACCCGAGGTCTGAACTATGGCTACACCTTC.

The rearrangement uses TRBV3-1 (or the pseudogene TRBV3-2) and TRBJ2-1; TRBD1 matches at 8 bases. The CDR3 is made up of 15 amino acids. V shed 0 bases, J shed 8 bases, and the junction held 6 bases outside the gene matches. In germline, CDR1 is LGHDT, CDR2 YNNKEL (reference sequence). The CDR3 nucleotides read TGTGCCAGCAGCCAAGACAGGGGGCCTGTCGATGAGCAGTTCTTC. Amino acids: CASSQDRGPVDEQFF.

The rearrangement joins TRBV3-1 (or the pseudogene TRBV3-2) to TRBJ1-2; TRBD1 agrees at 7 bases. The CDR3 consists of 15 residues. V lost 4 bases and J lost 3; bases outside the gene matches: 8. Germline lookup yields CDR1 LGHDT and CDR2 YNNKEL (reference sequence). The CDR3 DNA follows: TGTGCCAGCAGCCCCACCCCCGACAGGGACTATGGCTACACCTTC. This gives the protein CASSPTPDRDYGYTF.

In this sample, this clone turned up once. The genes are TRBV11-1 and TRBJ2-2, with 12 bases lining up with TRBD2. The ends lost 5 bases at V and 5 bases at J; junction bases unmatched: 6. Germline CDR1 reads SGHAT; CDR2 reads FQDESV (reference sequence). The CDR3 has 16 amino acids. This chain's CDR3 is CASSLGLAGKTGELFF. DNA of the CDR3: TGTGCCAGCAGCCTAGGACTAGCGGGAAAGACCGGGGAGCTGTTTTTT.

This clone was counted between two and nine times. This rearrangement joins TRBV7-8 to TRBJ2-7; TRBD1 matches at 7 bases. Germline loops: CDR1 SGHVS, CDR2 FQNEAQ. The CDR3 is made up of 13 amino acids. Germline trimming cut 5 bases from V and 7 bases from J; bases unmatched to any gene: 8. CDR3 sequence reads: CASSRDRAREQYF. In DNA, the CDR3 is TGTGCCAGCAGCCGAGACAGGGCTCGGGAGCAGTACTTC.

This chain links TRBV5-4 with TRBJ2-2, with D unclear. The V end was cut by 3 bases, the J end by 2 bases, with 5 bases between. CDR1 and CDR2 from the germline V gene are SGHNT and YYREEE (reference sequence). CDR3 length equals 13 residues. Here the CDR3 reads CASSSLNTGELFF. In nucleotides, the CDR3 is TGTGCCAGCAGCTCCCTTAACACCGGGGAGCTGTTTTTT.

This clone was seen just once. The chain couples TRBV3-1 (or the pseudogene TRBV3-2) to TRBJ2-2, with no clear D. The V end lost 5 bases, the J end lost 4 bases, and 11 bases lay between the germline ends. The CDR3 contains 14 residues. Germline CDR1 LGHDT, CDR2 YNNKEL (reference sequence). CDR3 residues: CASSYHGSTGELFF. CDR3 nucleotides: TGTGCCAGCAGCTATCATGGCAGCACCGGGGAGCTGTTTTTT.

Comments on this clone: This sample also contains other DNA sequences that code for the same CDR3. This chain links TRBV15 with TRBJ2-7; TRBD2 aligns across 12 bases. CDR1 and CDR2 from the germline V gene are LNHNV and YYDKDF (reference sequence). The CDR3 sequence is 15 residues long. V lost 1 base to trimming and J lost 7 bases; unmatched junction nucleotides: 5. The CDR3 protein is CATSRVLAGGGEQYF. The CDR3 coding sequence is TGTGCCACCAGCAGAGTGCTAGCGGGAGGGGGGGAGCAGTACTTC.

The chain combines TRBV11-2 with TRBJ1-2; D might be TRBD1 (6 bases). The germline CDR1 and CDR2 sequences are SGHAT and FQNNGV. There are 14 residues in the CDR3. V gave up 0 bases and J gave up 3 bases, with 8 bases separating them. The DNA of the CDR3 is TGTGCCAGCAGCTTAGAACAGGGCGACTATGGCTACACCTTC. Amino acids: CASSLEQGDYGYTF. The entire variable domain, with the rest obtained from reference TRBV11-2 and TRBJ1-2, is as follows: EAGVAQSPRYKIIEKRQSVAFWCNPISGHATLYWYQQILGQGPKLLIQFQNNGVVDDSQLPKDRFSAERLKGVDSTLKIQPAKLEDSAVYLCASSLEQGDYGYTFGSGTRLTVV.

The chain is built from TRBV9 and TRBJ1-1; TRBD1 agrees at 7 bases. Looked up from germline, CDR1 is SGDLS and CDR2 is YYNGEE. Trimming removed 4 bases from V and 4 bases from J; junction bases left unmatched: 10. The CDR3 length is 15 residues. The CDR3 loop is CASSSTGKLGTEAFF. The CDR3 DNA is TGTGCCAGCAGCTCGACAGGGAAACTCGGCACTGAAGCTTTCTTT.

V usage is TRBV21-1 and J usage is TRBJ2-6; TRBD2, the table's D call, was not compared with the DNA. TRBV21-1 constitutes a pseudogene. The length of the CDR3 is 18 residues. CDR3 loop: CASSKGSSGRSGANVLTF. DNA of the CDR3: TGTGCCAGCAGCAAAGGTAGTAGCGGGAGGTCTGGGGCCAACGTCCTGACTTTC.